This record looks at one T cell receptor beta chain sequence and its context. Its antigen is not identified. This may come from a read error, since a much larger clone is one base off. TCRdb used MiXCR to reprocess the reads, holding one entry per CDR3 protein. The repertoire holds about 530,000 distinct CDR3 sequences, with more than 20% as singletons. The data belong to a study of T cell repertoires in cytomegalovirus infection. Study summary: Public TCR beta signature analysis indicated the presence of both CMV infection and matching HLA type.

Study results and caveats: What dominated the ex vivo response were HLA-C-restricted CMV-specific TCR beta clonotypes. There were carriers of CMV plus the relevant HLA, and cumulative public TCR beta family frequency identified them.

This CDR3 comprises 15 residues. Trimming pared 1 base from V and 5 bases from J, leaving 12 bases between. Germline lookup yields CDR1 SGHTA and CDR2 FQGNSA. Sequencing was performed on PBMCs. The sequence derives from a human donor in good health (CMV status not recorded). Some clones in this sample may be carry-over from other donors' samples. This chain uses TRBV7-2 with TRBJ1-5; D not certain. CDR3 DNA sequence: TGTGCCAGCAGCTTAGTTGGGCAGGACTATCAGCCCCAGCATTTT. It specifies CASSLVGQDYQPQHF.